The 30 T cell receptor beta chains below all came from one sample that was sequenced in a study of blood T cell repertoires in COVID-19. The data were produced by immunoSEQ multiplex PCR, yet TCRdb's version contains in-frame clones alone and is incomplete. Of around 140,000 clones listed, approximately 90% are singletons. Sequenced: peripheral blood. Source of these receptors: a human donor in a cohort sampled during active COVID-19.

The chain is built from TRBV24-1 and TRBJ2-1, with TRBD2 matching 8 bases. Germline CDR1 and CDR2: KGHDR and SFDVKD. V gave up 9 bases and J gave up 4 bases; unmatched junction bases: 4. This CDR3 region has 13 residues. CDR3 DNA: TGTGCCACCGACGCGGGGGGTTACAATGAGCAGTTCTTC. It yields the protein CATDAGGYNEQFF.

V usage is TRBV12-3 or TRBV12-4 and J usage is TRBJ1-6; 7 bases map to TRBD1. V lost 5 bases to trimming and J lost 9 bases; unmatched junction nucleotides: 4. This CDR3 has 13 residues. CDR3: CASSRQGSSPLHF. The CDR3 DNA sequence: TGTGCCAGCAGTAGACAGGGTAGTTCACCCCTCCACTTT.

The chain recombines TRBV6-5 with TRBJ2-1; a possible D gene is TRBD1 (6 bases). The CDR3 runs 13 residues. Germline V gene data show CDR1 as MNHEY and CDR2 as SVGAGI. Trimming took off 2 bases at V and 5 bases at J, with 7 bases between the two ends. The CDR3 here is CASSYRQDNEQFF. DNA of the CDR3: TGTGCCAGCAGTTACCGACAGGACAATGAGCAGTTCTTC.

DNA of the CDR3: TGCGCCAGCAGCCAAGGATTCGGCTACGAGCAGTACTTC. It specifies CASSQGFGYEQYF. This chain links TRBV4-1 with TRBJ2-7; D remains ambiguous. This CDR3 is 13 amino acids long. Looked up from germline, CDR1 is MGHRA and CDR2 is YSYEKL. V lost 1 base, J lost 3 bases, and 7 bases lay in between.

The CDR3 sequence is CASSQENYGTDTQYF. CDR3 nucleotide sequence: TGTGCCAGCAGCCAAGAAAACTACGGCACAGATACGCAGTATTTT. This chain connects TRBV4-2 to TRBJ2-3; D is ambiguous. Trimming stripped 0 bases from V and 1 base from J, with 8 bases between. CDR1 LGHNA and CDR2 YNFKEQ come from the germline V gene. The CDR3 is 15 amino acids.

A note on this clone: Other DNA sequences within the sample encode an identical CDR3. The rearrangement links TRBV30 to TRBJ2-1; D gene uncertain. Trimming left V 0 bases short and J 6 bases short, with 6 bases between. CDR1 and CDR2 (germline): GTSNPN, SVGIG (reference sequence). There are 12 residues in the CDR3. The CDR3 DNA reads TGTGCCTGGAGTGTACGAGGCAATGAGCAGTTCTTC. Protein sequence: CAWSVRGNEQFF.

V and J are TRBV5-1 and TRBJ2-1, with D unclear. Germline V gene data show CDR1 as SGHRS and CDR2 as YFSETQ. CDR3 size: 16 residues. Trimming stripped 0 bases from V and 0 bases from J, with 10 bases between. The CDR3: CASSLGAPSSYNEQFF. The CDR3 nucleotides read TGCGCCAGCAGCTTGGGAGCTCCGAGCTCCTACAATGAGCAGTTCTTC.

The genes are TRBV4-1 and TRBJ1-1, with D unresolved. In germline, CDR1 is MGHRA, CDR2 YSYEKL. The CDR3 loop spans 14 amino acids. V lost 0 bases, J lost 10 bases, and 15 bases lay in between. The CDR3 DNA reads as TGCGCCAGCAGCCAAGAAACTCCCAACGGCGGAGCTTTCTTT. It is translated as CASSQETPNGGAFF.

The gene calls are TRBV12-2 and TRBJ2-7; no DNA check was done on the table's D call, TRBD2. TRBV12-2 is a listed pseudogene. This CDR3 has 16 residues. The CDR3 is CARTASGGAIGYEQYF. CDR3 DNA: TGTGCAAGAACTGCTAGCGGGGGGGCAATAGGCTACGAGCAGTACTTC.

This clone was seen a single time. The chain combines TRBV3-1 (or the pseudogene TRBV3-2) with TRBJ1-4; D is possibly TRBD1 (5 bases). Germline V CDR1 and CDR2: LGHDT, YNNKEL (reference sequence). Trimming took off 4 bases at V and 4 bases at J, with 10 bases between the two ends. There are 14 residues in the CDR3. The CDR3 sequence is CASSPQGYNEKLFF. The DNA for the CDR3 is TGTGCCAGCAGCCCGCAGGGTTATAATGAAAAACTGTTTTTT.

This chain joins TRBV6-1 and TRBJ2-4; D is unclear. Germline V gene data show CDR1 as MNHNS and CDR2 as SASEGT. CDR3 size: 12 residues. Trimming shortened V by 3 bases and J by 11 bases, and 11 bases separated the two germline ends. CDR3 DNA sequence: TGTGCCAGCAGTGACAGTAGCCCCCTTCAGTACTTC. Protein: CASSDSSPLQYF.

The chain couples TRBV18 to TRBJ2-7; 7 nucleotides line up with TRBD2. The germline gives CDR1 KGHSH, CDR2 LQKENI. Germline trimming cut 3 bases from V and 4 bases from J; bases unmatched to any gene: 6. The CDR3 length is 14 residues. This CDR3 reads CASSPNPGGYEQYF. CDR3 DNA sequence: TGTGCCAGCTCACCGAACCCGGGGGGTTACGAGCAGTACTTC.

CDR3 sequence: CASGFLPESGELFF. DNA for the CDR3: TGTGCTAGTGGTTTCCTGCCGGAGTCCGGGGAGCTGTTTTTT. The chain recombines TRBV12-5 with TRBJ2-2; D is uncertain. V lost 3 bases and J lost 6, with 11 bases in between. This CDR3 has 14 residues. Germline lookup yields CDR1 LGHNT and CDR2 FRNRAP.

The rearrangement joins TRBV5-1 to TRBJ2-7; TRBD1 is a possible D gene (5 bases). The V end was cut by 0 bases, the J end by 0 bases, with 10 bases between. This CDR3 has 15 amino acids. The germline V gene encodes CDR1 SGHRS and CDR2 YFSETQ. Here the CDR3 DNA reads TGCGCCAGCAGCTTGGTCTCAGGGCTCTCCTACGAGCAGTACTTC. Protein: CASSLVSGLSYEQYF.

The V and J genes are TRBV4-1 and TRBJ1-2; 8 positions match TRBD1. The trim removed 0 bases at V and 4 bases at J, leaving 1 base unmatched. CDR1 is MGHRA and CDR2 is YSYEKL in the germline V gene. CDR3 length: 14 amino acids. CDR3 DNA: TGCGCCAGCAGCCAAGATACAGGGGGCTATGGCTACACCTTC. Residues: CASSQDTGGYGYTF.

J is TRBJ1-2 and V is TRBV7-8; D unresolved. The V gene's germline CDR1 is SGHVS and CDR2 FQNEAQ. The CDR3 contains 14 residues. V shed 1 base and J shed 8 bases, with 14 bases lying between them. The CDR3 DNA reads as TGTGCCAGCAGCTTAGGAGCGCGCTCCTACGGCTACACCTTC. Translating gives CASSLGARSYGYTF.

The CDR3 nucleotides read TGTGCCAGCAGTTTTCGGGGTTCCTATAATTCACCCCTCCACTTT. Encoded protein: CASSFRGSYNSPLHF. J is TRBJ1-6 and V is TRBV27; D remains ambiguous. CDR1 is MNHEY, CDR2 SMNVEV, per germline (reference sequence). Trimming took 3 bases from V and 1 from J, leaving 7 bases between them. This CDR3 is built from 15 residues.

This rearrangement joins TRBV5-1 to TRBJ2-3; 9 bases match TRBD1. The CDR3 has 15 residues. V lost 3 bases to trimming and J lost 4 bases; unmatched junction nucleotides: 6. CDR1 and CDR2 from the germline V gene are SGHRS and YFSETQ. The CDR3 loop is CASSWTGVSSDTQYF. Written as DNA, the CDR3 is TGCGCCAGCAGCTGGACAGGGGTGTCATCAGATACGCAGTATTTT.

The rearrangement joins TRBV7-9 to TRBJ1-1, with no clear D. In germline, CDR1 is SEHNR, CDR2 FQNEAQ (reference sequence). The CDR3 totals 13 residues. The ends were cut back, 1 base at V and 1 base at J, with 4 bases in the middle. The CDR3 DNA follows: TGTGCCAGCAGCTTAGGACAGAACACTGAAGCTTTCTTT. Its protein product is CASSLGQNTEAFF.

The chain has TRBV7-8 and TRBJ1-2, with D perhaps matching TRBD1 (5 bases). The CDR3 contains 17 residues. Trimming cost V 7 bases and J 2 bases, with 23 bases left between them. Germline V gene lookup returns CDR1 SGHVS and CDR2 FQNEAQ. For the CDR3, the DNA is TGTGCCAGCAACCCTAAGGGGTCGGATCCGAAAAACTATGGCTACACCTTC. It codes for CASNPKGSDPKNYGYTF.

The chain is built from TRBV6-2 or TRBV6-3 and TRBJ1-2, with D unresolved. Germline V gives CDR1 MNHEY, CDR2 SVGEGT. The CDR3 is 12 amino acids. The V gene lost 4 bases and the J gene lost 10 bases, with 13 bases spanning the gap. The CDR3 loop reads CASSSVRSAYTF. Written as DNA, the CDR3 is TGTGCCAGCAGTTCAGTCCGGAGTGCCTACACCTTC.

The count of this clone is one. V and J are TRBV10-3 and TRBJ2-1; unclear D gene. The CDR3 runs 13 residues. The germline CDR1 and CDR2 sequences are ENHRY and SYGVKD. The V end lost 0 bases, the J end lost 7 bases, and 7 bases lay between the germline ends. CDR3 in amino acids: CAISESNGNEQFF. CDR3 sequence (DNA): TGTGCCATCAGTGAGTCGAACGGGAATGAGCAGTTCTTC.

Of note for this clone: This sample also contains other DNA sequences that code for the same CDR3. The V and J genes are TRBV3-1 (or the pseudogene TRBV3-2) and TRBJ1-1; 8 nucleotides line up with TRBD1. This CDR3 comprises 13 residues. The ends lost 6 bases at V and 2 bases at J; junction bases unmatched: 2. Germline loops: CDR1 LGHDT, CDR2 YNNKEL (reference sequence). The CDR3 protein is CASSDRGNTEAFF. CDR3 nucleotide sequence: TGTGCCAGCAGTGACAGGGGAAACACTGAAGCTTTCTTT.

CDR3 sequence (DNA): TGTGCCAGCAGCTTACAGGGGAATAGTGAAAAACTGTTTTTT. Protein sequence: CASSLQGNSEKLFF. The rearrangement joins TRBV7-9 to TRBJ1-4, with a possible D match to TRBD1 (6 bases). The CDR3 consists of 14 residues. V lost 2 bases and J lost 7, with 11 bases in between. Germline assignment: CDR1 SEHNR and CDR2 FQNEAQ (reference sequence).

This clone showed up just once. This chain connects TRBV29-1 to TRBJ2-3; TRBD2 aligns across 9 bases. The CDR3 runs 14 residues. V shed 3 bases, J shed 1 base, and the junction held 2 bases outside the gene matches. Per germline, CDR1 SQVTM and CDR2 ANQGSEA. The CDR3, as DNA: TGCAGCGTTGACCCTAGCGGGGGCACAGATACGCAGTATTTT. Translating it yields CSVDPSGGTDTQYF.

The rearrangement joins TRBV5-5 to TRBJ2-7; 7 nucleotides line up with TRBD1. Germline V CDR1 and CDR2: SGHKS, YYEKEE (reference sequence). CDR3 length: 14 residues. J lost 3 bases, V lost 4 bases, and 7 bases had no gene match. The DNA for the CDR3 is TGTGCCAGCAGCGCCCGGGACAGTCTCTACGAGCAGTACTTC. It is translated as CASSARDSLYEQYF.

V is TRBV10-2 and J is TRBJ1-1, with 7 bases lining up with TRBD1. J was trimmed by 4 bases and V by 2 bases; bases with no gene match: 4. Germline lookup yields CDR1 WSHSY and CDR2 SAAADI. The CDR3 contains 14 residues. The DNA of the CDR3 is TGCGCCAGCAGTGAGCAGGGGGGCGGCACTGAAGCTTTCTTT. This sequence encodes CASSEQGGGTEAFF.

The rearrangement joins TRBV18 to TRBJ2-5; D might be TRBD2 (6 bases). Trimming took 2 bases from V and 5 from J, leaving 9 bases between them. CDR1 is KGHSH, CDR2 LQKENI, per germline. The CDR3 consists of 13 residues. The CDR3 protein is CASSPTSQETQYF. The CDR3 bases are TGTGCCAGCTCACCAACTAGCCAGGAGACCCAGTACTTC.

In its sample, this clone was seen once. This rearrangement joins TRBV7-9 to TRBJ2-5; 7 bases are a match to TRBD2. Trimming took 7 bases from V and 2 from J; bases not matched to a gene: 13. The CDR3 has 16 amino acids. Per germline, CDR1 SEHNR and CDR2 FQNEAQ (reference sequence). Written as DNA, the CDR3 is TGTGCCAGCACCAAAAGGGCTAGCGGTTTACAAGAGACCCAGTACTTC. Translated, it gives CASTKRASGLQETQYF.

The CDR3 nucleotides are TGCGCCAGCAGCTTGAACGGGGGGGCCGCGGAGACCCAGTACTTC. This codes for CASSLNGGAAETQYF. The chain is built from TRBV5-1 and TRBJ2-5, with TRBD2 identical over 8 bases. Germline CDR1 reads SGHRS; CDR2 reads YFSETQ. This CDR3 region has 15 residues. The trim removed 1 base at V and 5 bases at J, leaving 7 bases unmatched.